Below are 22 T cell receptor beta chains sequenced from a single sample in a study of OX40 agonist ivuxolimab in advanced cancers. Library generation was performed with the immunoSEQ multiplex PCR assay. TCRdb stores this immuneACCESS table with in-frame sequences only. Part of the clones is absent; in the studies checked, under half of the shortfall reflects unresolved V genes, and no reason is known for the rest. Across this sample there are approximately 37,000 clones, with 65% to 90% seen only once. Together, the top ten hold roughly 19% of the sample. The sequenced sample was CD4+ or CD8+ T cells sorted from blood, obtained in a trial of the OX40 agonist ivuxolimab. The receptors were sampled from an adult with an advanced solid tumor such as melanoma, head and neck, liver or kidney cancer.

This chain connects TRBV9 to TRBJ2-2; 7 bases fit TRBD2. Germline trimming cut 3 bases from V and 4 bases from J; bases unmatched to any gene: 9. CDR3 length equals 16 residues. The germline gives CDR1 SGDLS, CDR2 YYNGEE. CDR3 loop: CASSGIAGDLTGELFF. The CDR3 region has the DNA TGTGCCAGCAGCGGGATAGCGGGCGACCTCACCGGGGAGCTGTTTTTT.

The chain uses TRBV27 and TRBJ2-3, with D perhaps given as TRBD1 or TRBD2 (6 bases each). There are 20 residues in the CDR3. Germline CDR1 is MNHEY and CDR2 is SMNVEV (reference sequence). V was shortened by 5 bases and J by 0 bases, with 27 bases between the two germline ends. The CDR3 here is CASSQDVAGTSTQSTDTQYF. DNA for the CDR3: TGTGCCAGCAGTCAGGACGTGGCGGGGACATCAACCCAAAGCACAGATACGCAGTATTTT.

The rearrangement joins TRBV30 to TRBJ2-7; D unclear. V gave up 0 bases and J gave up 3 bases, with 9 bases separating them. Germline V gene lookup returns CDR1 GTSNPN and CDR2 SVGIG (reference sequence). The length of the CDR3 is 13 residues. In DNA, the CDR3 is TGTGCCTGGAGTGTTAAGGACGACTACGAGCAGTACTTC. Protein: CAWSVKDDYEQYF.

The V gene is TRBV28, the J gene TRBJ1-2; TRBD1 is a possible D gene (5 bases). Germline CDR1 reads MDHEN; CDR2 reads SYDVKM. V shed 7 bases and J shed 0 bases, with 18 bases lying between them. This CDR3 is built from 16 residues. The CDR3 here is CASNIHPQGSNYGYTF. CDR3 bases: TGTGCCAGCAACATCCACCCGCAGGGATCTAACTATGGCTACACCTTC.

The CDR3 reads CASSTPSGSITDEQFF. The CDR3 DNA reads TGTGCCAGCAGCACGCCTAGCGGGAGTATAACCGATGAGCAGTTCTTC. The rearrangement uses TRBV9 and TRBJ2-1; 10 positions match TRBD2. The CDR3 sequence is 16 residues long. V lost 4 bases to trimming and J lost 8 bases; unmatched junction nucleotides: 12. CDR1 and CDR2 from the germline V gene are SGDLS and YYNGEE.

The genes are TRBV30 and TRBJ2-1; D uncertain. V lost 0 bases and J 15 bases, leaving 12 bases between the germline ends. The CDR3 is made up of 11 amino acids. Per germline, CDR1 GTSNPN and CDR2 SVGIG (reference sequence). As DNA, the CDR3 is TGTGCCTGGAGTGTATCCAGATTGGCGTTCTTC. Translation: CAWSVSRLAFF.

This clone appeared a few times. The chain couples TRBV27 to TRBJ1-1, with TRBD1 matching over 9 bases. Germline-derived CDR1 and CDR2 are MNHEY and SMNVEV (reference sequence). J lost 13 bases, V lost 5 bases, and 17 bases had no gene match. The CDR3 contains 15 residues. The CDR3 loop reads CASSPSTGGEAIGFF. The CDR3 DNA reads as TGTGCCAGCAGTCCCTCGACAGGGGGAGAGGCGATCGGTTTCTTT.

The chain uses TRBV5-1 and TRBJ2-1; TRBD1 might be the D (5 bases). The CDR3 extends over 14 amino acids. Germline-derived CDR1 and CDR2 are SGHRS and YFSETQ. V was clipped by 4 bases and J by 5 bases, with 13 bases between them. CDR3 loop: CASSPTPTDNEQFF. The CDR3 DNA is TGCGCCAGCAGCCCCACACCGACAGACAATGAGCAGTTCTTC. The full variable domain, completed using reference TRBV5-1 and TRBJ2-1, is KAGVTQTPRYLIKTRGQQVTLSCSPISGHRSVSWYQQTPGQGLQFLFEYFSETQRNKGNFPGRFSGRQFSNSRSEMNVSTLELGDSALYLCASSPTPTDNEQFFGPGTRLTVL.

V usage is TRBV13 and J usage is TRBJ2-7; D is unclear. CDR1 PRHDT and CDR2 FYEKMQ come from the germline V gene (reference sequence). Trimming stripped 2 bases from V and 1 base from J, with 6 bases between. This CDR3 has 13 amino acids. Written as DNA, the CDR3 is TGTGCCAGCAGCTTACAAGCTTCCTACGAGCAGTACTTC. Translated: CASSLQASYEQYF. Full variable domain (rest looked up from reference TRBV13 and TRBJ2-7): AAGVIQSPRHLIKEKRETATLKCYPIPRHDTVYWYQQGPGQDPQFLISFYEKMQSDKGSIPDRFSAQQFSDYHSELNMSSLELGDSALYFCASSLQASYEQYFGPGTRLTVT.

This chain connects TRBV7-9 to TRBJ2-7; 9 bases align to TRBD2. The junction had 7 bases not matched to a gene; V was cut back by 5 bases and J by 5 bases. Germline V CDR1 and CDR2: SEHNR, FQNEAQ (reference sequence). CDR3 length equals 14 residues. The CDR3 here is CASSPAGGNDEQYF. CDR3 sequence (DNA): TGTGCCAGCAGCCCCGCGGGGGGGAACGACGAGCAGTACTTC.

The genes are TRBV11-3 and TRBJ2-1; 7 positions agree with TRBD1. The V gene end was trimmed by 5 bases and the J gene end by 0 bases; junction bases not matched to a gene: 4. The CDR3 totals 15 residues. Germline lookup yields CDR1 SGHNT and CDR2 YENEEA. CDR3 protein: CASSPGTVSYNEQFF. CDR3 nucleotide sequence: TGTGCCAGCAGCCCCGGGACAGTCTCCTACAATGAGCAGTTCTTC. Together with reference TRBV11-3 and TRBJ2-1, the CDR3 gives the full variable domain: EAGVVQSPRYKIIEKKQPVAFWCNPISGHNTLYWYLQNLGQGPELLIRYENEEAVDDSQLPKDRFSAERLKGVDSTLKIQPAELGDSAVYLCASSPGTVSYNEQFFGPGTRLTVL.

The genes are TRBV11-3 and TRBJ1-1; the D gene is possibly TRBD1 (6 bases). The length of the CDR3 is 15 residues. V was cut by 5 bases and J by 1 base, with 14 bases left in between. The germline CDR1 and CDR2 sequences are SGHNT and YENEEA. CDR3 residues: CASSERGAANTEAFF. As DNA, the CDR3 is TGTGCCAGCAGCGAGCGGGGGGCAGCGAACACTGAAGCTTTCTTT.

The chain uses TRBV2 and TRBJ2-7; 10 bases line up with TRBD1. This CDR3 contains 14 residues. V trimming: 4 bases; J trimming: 4 bases; junction bases outside the gene matches: 4. Germline CDR1 reads SNHLY; CDR2 reads FYNNEI. CDR3 bases: TGTGCCAGCAGTGGTGACAGGGGGCCGTACGAGCAGTACTTC. Amino acid sequence: CASSGDRGPYEQYF.

The V gene is TRBV27, the J gene TRBJ1-5; 8 positions agree with TRBD1. After removal of 4 bases from V and 7 bases from J, the junction contained 9 bases not matched to a gene. The CDR3 loop spans 15 amino acids. The germline V gene has CDR1 MNHEY and CDR2 SMNVEV (reference sequence). CDR3 sequence reads: CASSSYGTGNQPQHF. The CDR3 region has the DNA TGTGCCAGCAGTTCTTACGGGACAGGAAACCAGCCCCAGCATTTT.

The V and J genes are TRBV6-1 and TRBJ2-7; tentatively, D is TRBD1 (6 bases). The germline CDR1 and CDR2 sequences are MNHNS and SASEGT. V shed 4 bases and J shed 4 bases, with 17 bases lying between them. The CDR3 contains 15 residues. CDR3 in amino acids: CASSAFGGPFYEQYF. As DNA, the CDR3 is TGTGCCAGCAGTGCGTTTGGGGGCCCATTTTACGAGCAGTACTTC.

This chain joins TRBV4-1 and TRBJ2-3, with 9 bases identical to TRBD1. Per the germline V gene, CDR1 is MGHRA and CDR2 is YSYEKL. There are 14 residues in the CDR3. The ends lost 1 base at V and 4 bases at J; junction bases unmatched: 0. CDR3 bases: TGCGCCAGCAGCCAAGGGACAGGGGCAGATACGCAGTATTTT. It codes for CASSQGTGADTQYF.

Only one count was recorded for this clone. The rearrangement uses TRBV27 and TRBJ2-3, with no clear D. The CDR3 runs 13 residues. Germline V lookup: CDR1 MNHEY, CDR2 SMNVEV (reference sequence). The V gene lost 3 bases and the J gene lost 2 bases, with 6 bases spanning the gap. DNA for the CDR3: TGTGCCAGCAGTTTGGCAGACACAGATACGCAGTATTTT. This encodes CASSLADTDTQYF.

This chain connects TRBV6-1 to TRBJ2-1, with TRBD2 identical over 9 bases. CDR1 and CDR2 (germline): MNHNS, SASEGT. V dropped 3 bases and J dropped 3; count of bases not matched to a gene: 6. The CDR3 runs to 16 residues. CDR3 bases: TGTGCCAGCAGTGACCCGCGGGGGGGACGCTACAATGAGCAGTTCTTC. This codes for CASSDPRGGRYNEQFF.

This chain links TRBV7-9 with TRBJ1-2; D is perhaps TRBD1 (6 bases). Per germline, CDR1 SEHNR and CDR2 FQNEAQ (reference sequence). This CDR3 comprises 15 residues. Trimming stripped 4 bases from V and 4 bases from J, with 16 bases between. Here the CDR3 reads CASSSTRTEIYGYTF. CDR3 coding DNA: TGTGCCAGCAGCTCCACCCGGACAGAGATCTATGGCTACACCTTC.

V and J are TRBV7-6 and TRBJ2-7; D may be TRBD1 (7 bases). The V gene's germline CDR1 is SGHVS and CDR2 FNYEAQ. V was shortened by 2 bases and J by 2 bases, with 10 bases between the two germline ends. There are 14 residues in the CDR3. The CDR3 coding sequence is TGTGCCAGCAGCTTACGGGGGACAGCCTACGAGCAGTACTTC. Protein product: CASSLRGTAYEQYF.

The chain links TRBV29-1 to TRBJ2-7; 9 bases agree with TRBD2. This CDR3 is built from 15 residues. The germline V gene encodes CDR1 SQVTM and CDR2 ANQGSEA. J was trimmed by 5 bases and V by 4 bases; bases with no gene match: 12. CDR3 protein: CSVAYGSGRIHEQYF. DNA for the CDR3: TGCAGCGTTGCGTATGGTAGCGGGAGAATCCACGAGCAGTACTTC.

The rearrangement uses TRBV4-2 and TRBJ2-3; 13 positions agree with TRBD2. Germline trimming cut 3 bases from V and 4 bases from J; bases unmatched to any gene: 4. Germline assignment: CDR1 LGHNA and CDR2 YNFKEQ. The CDR3 loop spans 16 amino acids. The CDR3 DNA sequence: TGTGCCAGCAGCCAGACTAGCGGGGGGTCCGCAGATACGCAGTATTTT. It encodes CASSQTSGGSADTQYF.